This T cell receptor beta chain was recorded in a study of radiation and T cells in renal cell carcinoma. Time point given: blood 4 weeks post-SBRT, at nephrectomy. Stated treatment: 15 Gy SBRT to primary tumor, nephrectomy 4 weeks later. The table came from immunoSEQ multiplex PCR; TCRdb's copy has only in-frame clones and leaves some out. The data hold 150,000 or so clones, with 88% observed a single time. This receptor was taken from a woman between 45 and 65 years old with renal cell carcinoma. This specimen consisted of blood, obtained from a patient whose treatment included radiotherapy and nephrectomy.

The CDR3 nucleotides are TGTGCCAGCAGCTTAGCATCAGGAAACACTGAAGCTTTCTTT. This sequence encodes CASSLASGNTEAFF. This rearrangement joins TRBV7-9 to TRBJ1-1; D is ambiguous. The germline V gene has CDR1 SEHNR and CDR2 FQNEAQ (reference sequence). The CDR3 has 14 amino acids. V dropped 0 bases and J dropped 2 bases, with 7 bases sitting between them.